Below are 18 T cell receptor beta chains sequenced from a single sample in a study of Graves' ophthalmopathy and Graves' hyperthyroidism. The study amplified TCR beta CDR3 regions using RNA transcripts. Amplification began with first-round RT-PCR using HTBI primers, then second-round multiplex PCR was performed. TCRdb used MiXCR to reprocess the multiplex PCR reads, holding one entry per CDR3 protein. The table shows some 250,000 distinct CDR3 sequences, with around 50% occurring only once. Sequencing was done on a sample of peripheral blood. These TCRs come from an adult man with Graves' ophthalmopathy.

This clonotype was picked up many times. J is TRBJ1-2 and V is TRBV10-1; D gene unclear. Trimming took 4 bases from V and 2 from J, leaving 8 bases between them. The CDR3 has 13 residues. Per germline, CDR1 WNHNN and CDR2 SYGVQD (reference sequence). The CDR3 loop is CASSVAQNYGYTF. The DNA for the CDR3 is TGCGCCAGCAGTGTTGCACAAAACTATGGCTACACCTTC.

CDR3 DNA: TGTGCCAGCAGCTTATCTAGAAAAGGCGAGCAGTACTTC. As protein: CASSLSRKGEQYF. The chain employs TRBV5-6 and TRBJ2-7; D unclear. Trimming cost V 2 bases and J 6 bases, with 12 bases left between them. The CDR3 has 13 residues. Germline loops: CDR1 SGHDT, CDR2 YYEEEE.

This clonotype was observed a handful of times. The CDR3 loop reads CASSYARGVAQPQHF. CDR3 coding DNA: TGTGCCAGCAGTTACGCCAGGGGGGTAGCTCAGCCCCAGCATTTT. The J gene is TRBJ1-5, the V gene TRBV6-6; 7 bases are shared with TRBD1. Trimming cost V 2 bases and J 6 bases; bases outside gene matches: 7. The CDR3 contains 15 residues. Looked up from germline, CDR1 is MNHNY and CDR2 is SVGAGI (reference sequence).

This chain links TRBV20-1 with TRBJ1-1; a possible D gene is TRBD1 (6 bases). The V end lost 6 bases, the J end lost 3 bases, and 14 bases lay between the germline ends. The CDR3 is made up of 13 amino acids. In germline, CDR1 is DFQATT, CDR2 SNEGSKA (reference sequence). In DNA form, the CDR3 reads TGCAGTGCGAGGGCGGACAGACACACTGAAGCTTTCTTT. Translating gives CSARADRHTEAFF.

The V and J genes are TRBV4-1 and TRBJ1-2; a weak D match, TRBD1 (5 bases). There are 14 residues in the CDR3. Germline assignment: CDR1 MGHRA and CDR2 YSYEKL. The ends were cut back, 1 base at V and 4 bases at J, with 10 bases in the middle. The DNA of the CDR3 is TGCGCCAGCAGCCAAGGAGGAGACAGCTATGGCTACACCTTC. As protein: CASSQGGDSYGYTF.

CDR3 in DNA: TGTGCCAGCAGCCCCCGACGGGCAGGGGGACATCAGCCCCAGCATTTT. It is translated as CASSPRRAGGHQPQHF. The chain combines TRBV5-4 with TRBJ1-5; the match to TRBD1 covers 7 bases. Germline-derived CDR1 and CDR2 are SGHNT and YYREEE (reference sequence). The CDR3 totals 16 residues. Losses at the gene ends were 4 bases for V and 5 bases for J; bases not matched to a gene: 12.

This clonotype was seen repeatedly, ten times or more. The V call is TRBV7-9, the J call TRBJ1-1; unclear D gene. The CDR3 is made up of 13 amino acids. V lost 6 bases to trimming and J lost 1 base, with 9 bases between them. CDR1 is SEHNR and CDR2 is FQNEAQ in the germline V gene (reference sequence). This CDR3 reads CASSSSGNTEAFF. The CDR3 region has the DNA TGTGCCAGCAGTTCTTCAGGGAACACTGAAGCTTTCTTT.

This clonotype has more than one count but fewer than ten. The chain recombines TRBV7-9 with TRBJ1-6; 7 nucleotides line up with TRBD1. Germline V CDR1 and CDR2: SEHNR, FQNEAQ (reference sequence). The CDR3 consists of 16 residues. J was trimmed by 7 bases and V by 2 bases; bases with no gene match: 8. The CDR3 DNA is TGTGCCAGCAGCTTATACGGTGCAGGGGGGAATTCACCCCTCCACTTT. It specifies CASSLYGAGGNSPLHF. Looking up the rest from reference TRBV7-9 and TRBJ1-6 gives the full variable domain: DTGVSQNPRHKITKRGQNVTFRCDPISEHNRLYWYRQTLGQGPEFLTYFQNEAQLEKSRLLSDRFSAERPKGSFSTLEIQRTEQGDSAMYLCASSLYGAGGNSPLHFGNGTRLTVT.

The chain joins TRBV20-1 to TRBJ2-5; no clear D gene. This CDR3 is 13 amino acids long. Trimming shortened V by 0 bases and J by 2 bases, and 7 bases separated the two germline ends. CDR1 and CDR2 (germline): DFQATT, SNEGSKA (reference sequence). CDR3 sequence: CSAREVGQETQYF. The CDR3 region has the DNA TGCAGTGCTAGAGAGGTGGGTCAAGAGACCCAGTACTTC.

CDR3 sequence: CSVAGQGTHLYEQYF. CDR3 nucleotides: TGCAGCGTTGCGGGACAGGGAACCCATCTCTACGAGCAGTACTTC. This chain connects TRBV29-1 to TRBJ2-7; 9 nucleotides match TRBD1. The CDR3 sequence is 15 residues long. Trimming cost V 4 bases and J 3 bases; bases outside gene matches: 10. Looked up from germline, CDR1 is SQVTM and CDR2 is ANQGSEA.

This rearrangement joins TRBV19 to TRBJ1-5, with 8 bases fitting TRBD1. The CDR3 spans 16 residues. Germline V gene lookup returns CDR1 LNHDA and CDR2 SQIVND (reference sequence). With V trimmed by 5 bases and J by 4 bases, 10 bases remained unmatched. CDR3: CASSPLGQDANQPQHF. In DNA form, the CDR3 reads TGTGCCAGTAGTCCACTGGGACAGGATGCAAATCAGCCCCAGCATTTT.

The gene calls are TRBV20-1 and TRBJ1-3; 8 positions agree with TRBD2. The better agreement between TRBJ2-4 and the DNA end casts doubt on the J call. CDR3 length: 14 amino acids. Germline lookup yields CDR1 DFQATT and CDR2 SNEGSKA (reference sequence). CDR3 residues: CSANTGRGKNIQYF. As DNA, the CDR3 is TGCAGTGCTAATACCGGGAGGGGGAAAAACATTCAGTACTTC.

A few counts support this clonotype. The gene calls are TRBV7-9 and TRBJ1-3; D is unclear. The CDR3 is made up of 15 amino acids. Germline CDR1 and CDR2: SEHNR and FQNEAQ (reference sequence). Trimming took 3 bases from V and 0 from J, leaving 9 bases between them. The CDR3 protein is CASSLSSSSGNTIYF. Written as DNA, the CDR3 is TGTGCCAGCAGCTTGAGCTCCAGCTCTGGAAACACCATATATTTT.

In its sample, this clonotype was seen a few times. V is TRBV2 and J is TRBJ2-7; D call uncertain. V was trimmed by 8 bases and J by 2 bases, leaving 16 bases between them. The CDR3 loop spans 14 amino acids. CDR1 and CDR2 from the germline V gene are SNHLY and FYNNEI. The CDR3 coding sequence is TGTGCCAGCTCACCACCAACGTCTGCCTACGAGCAGTACTTC. Translating gives CASSPPTSAYEQYF.

The genes are TRBV4-1 and TRBJ1-6; a possible D gene is TRBD1 (5 bases). The CDR3 sequence is 18 residues long. CDR1 is MGHRA, CDR2 YSYEKL, per germline. The V and J ends lost 0 bases and 0 bases respectively, with 12 bases between them. The CDR3 loop is CASSQDFQGSSYNSPLHF. The CDR3 bases are TGCGCCAGCAGCCAAGATTTTCAGGGTAGCTCCTATAATTCACCCCTCCACTTT.

This clonotype occurred a few times. The rearrangement links TRBV2 to TRBJ1-5; TRBD1 might be the D (6 bases). Between the trimmed V and J ends, which lost 6 bases and 14 bases, there was a span of 29 bases. Germline V gene sequence: CDR1 SNHLY, CDR2 FYNNEI. The CDR3 contains 16 residues. The chain's CDR3 is CASSVSPQGLGTYEHF. CDR3 DNA: TGTGCCAGCAGCGTCTCCCCCCAGGGGCTCGGGACCTACGAGCATTTT.

The rearrangement links TRBV7-2 to TRBJ2-5; D is possibly TRBD2 (6 bases). Per germline, CDR1 SGHTA and CDR2 FQGNSA. CDR3 length: 14 amino acids. Deletions cut 3 bases from V and 1 base from J, with 9 bases between. The CDR3 DNA is TGTGCCAGCAGCTTTAGCGGTCTCCAAGAGACCCAGTACTTC. Translation: CASSFSGLQETQYF.

In its sample, this clonotype was seen a few times. The rearrangement links TRBV7-2 to TRBJ1-5; a possible D gene is TRBD1 (6 bases). V lost 4 bases and J 3 bases, leaving 16 bases between the germline ends. Germline CDR1 is SGHTA and CDR2 is FQGNSA. This CDR3 has 16 residues. Here the CDR3 reads CASSSGAGQFNQPQHF. The CDR3 DNA follows: TGTGCCAGCAGCTCCGGGGCCGGACAGTTCAATCAGCCCCAGCATTTT. The complete variable domain, with remaining parts taken from reference TRBV7-2 and TRBJ1-5, reads GAGVSQSPSNKVTEKGKDVELRCDPISGHTALYWYRQSLGQGLEFLIYFQGNSAPDKSGLPSDRFSAERTGGSVSTLTIQRTQQEDSAVYLCASSSGAGQFNQPQHFGDGTRLSIL.